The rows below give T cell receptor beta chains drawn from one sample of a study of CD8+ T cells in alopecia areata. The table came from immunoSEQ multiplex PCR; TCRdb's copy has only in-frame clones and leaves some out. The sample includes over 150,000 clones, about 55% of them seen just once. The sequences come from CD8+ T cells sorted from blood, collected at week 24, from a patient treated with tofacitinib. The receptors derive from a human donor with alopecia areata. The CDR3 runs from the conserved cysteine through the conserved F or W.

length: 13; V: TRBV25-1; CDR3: CASSLGTDETQYF
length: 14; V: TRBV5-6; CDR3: CASSIGQNTGELFF
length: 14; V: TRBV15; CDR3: CATSIRGPAETQYF
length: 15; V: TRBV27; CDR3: CASSPRRLGDTEAFF
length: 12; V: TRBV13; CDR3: CASSSWGETQYF
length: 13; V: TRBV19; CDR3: CASSPGQLYEQYF
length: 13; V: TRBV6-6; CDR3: CASSFGLGDEQYF
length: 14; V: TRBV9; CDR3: CASSVGTGGHGYTF
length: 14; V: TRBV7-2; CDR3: CASSFGTSGYEQYF
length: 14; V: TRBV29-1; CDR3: CSVVPDRGADTQYF
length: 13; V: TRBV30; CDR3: CAWSVVENSPLHF
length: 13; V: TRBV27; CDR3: CASSLGTHQPQHF
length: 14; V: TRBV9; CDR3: CASSVGGDGQPQHF
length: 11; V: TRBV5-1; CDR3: CASSLGAEAFF
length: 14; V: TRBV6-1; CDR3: CASSEPPFDRERNF
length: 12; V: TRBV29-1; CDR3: CSVDSRRYGYTF
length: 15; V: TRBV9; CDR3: CASSVDGWEGTEAFF
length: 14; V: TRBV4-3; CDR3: CASSPNSLNTEAFF
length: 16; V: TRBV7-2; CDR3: CASSLWAFSESSPLHF
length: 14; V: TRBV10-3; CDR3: CAIRGQESNEKLFF
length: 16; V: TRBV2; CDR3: CASSDRTGGNHETQYF
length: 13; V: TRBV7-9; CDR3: CASSLGTNYGYTF
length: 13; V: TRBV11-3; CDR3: CASSLNPEQPQHF
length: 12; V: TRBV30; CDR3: CAWSVSREEQFF
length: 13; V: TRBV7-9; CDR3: CASSIHANTEAFF
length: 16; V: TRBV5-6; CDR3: CASSLVLAGGLSEQFF
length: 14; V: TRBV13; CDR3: CASNSRVANEKLFF
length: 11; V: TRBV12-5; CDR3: CASGLGGEQFF
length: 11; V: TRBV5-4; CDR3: CASSFTDTQYF
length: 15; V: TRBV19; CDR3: CASSTGTANTGELFF
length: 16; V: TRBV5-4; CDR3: CASSLAGGGKSYEQYF
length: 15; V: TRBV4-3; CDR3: CASSQDPRGGETQYF